This TCR beta chain was obtained from a study of T cells in Graves' hyperthyroidism and ophthalmopathy. This clonotype was found once. Amplification yielded TCR beta CDR3 regions, with RNA transcripts as the source. The primer set for the first-round RT-PCR of the TCR CDR3 was HTBI. TCRdb redid the calling of the multiplex PCR reads with MiXCR, one entry per CDR3 protein. The sample includes hundreds of thousands of distinct CDR3 sequences, 15% to 17% of them seen just once. Sequenced: blood. The sequence came from a young woman with Graves' hyperthyroidism.

The CDR3 loop is CASSSPDLRRSYEQYF. Here the CDR3 DNA reads TGTGCCAGCAGCTCGCCGGACTTGCGGCGATCCTACGAGCAGTACTTC. This sequence joins TRBV7-2 and TRBJ2-7; D may be TRBD2 (5 bases). This CDR3 has 16 amino acids. Germline CDR1 reads SGHTA; CDR2 reads FQGNSA. V lost 4 bases and J lost 1, with 17 bases in between.